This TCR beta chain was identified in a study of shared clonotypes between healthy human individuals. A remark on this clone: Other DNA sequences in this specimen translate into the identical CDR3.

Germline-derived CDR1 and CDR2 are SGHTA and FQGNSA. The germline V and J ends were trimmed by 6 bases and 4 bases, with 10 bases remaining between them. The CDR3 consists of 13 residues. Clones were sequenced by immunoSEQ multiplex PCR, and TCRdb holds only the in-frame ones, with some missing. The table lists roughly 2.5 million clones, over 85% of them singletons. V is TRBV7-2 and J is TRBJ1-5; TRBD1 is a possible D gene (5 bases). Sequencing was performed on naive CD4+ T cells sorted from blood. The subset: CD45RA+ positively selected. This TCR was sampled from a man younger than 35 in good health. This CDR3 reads CASSRQSNQPQHF. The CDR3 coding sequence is TGTGCCAGCAGTCGACAGTCAAATCAGCCCCAGCATTTT.